These 10 T cell receptor beta chains share one sample of origin, sequenced in a study of monozygotic twins with inflammatory bowel disease (dated by TCRdb to the late 2010s). The library was produced with 5' RACE. The instrument given in TCRdb is Illumina HiSeq 2500. TCRdb reprocessed the reads into one record per CDR3 protein sequence, lacking DNA. The table for this sample shows 440,000 or so distinct CDR3 sequences. The ten largest clones capture 2% to 3% of the sample. The sequenced material came from blood. These receptors were collected from a human donor with ulcerative colitis or Crohn's disease, or a healthy co-twin of an affected twin (not recorded which).

V gene TRBV5-1 combines with J gene TRBJ2-7; TCRdb outputs TRBD1, but without DNA this stays unchecked. CDR3 length: 14 residues. Per germline, CDR1 SGHRS and CDR2 YFSETQ. Here the CDR3 reads CASSARQGIYEQYF.

This rearrangement joins TRBV4-2 to TRBJ1-1; TCRdb picks TRBD1, but there is no DNA to check that call. Germline CDR1 reads LGHNA; CDR2 reads YNFKEQ. CDR3 length: 17 amino acids. The CDR3 sequence is CASSRPAGGGQNTEAFF.

The CDR3 spells CASSSGQSDYEQYF. The chain carries TRBV7-9 and TRBJ2-7; without DNA, the TCRdb call of TRBD1 cannot be checked. CDR3 length: 14 amino acids. Germline lookup yields CDR1 SEHNR and CDR2 FQNEAQ (reference sequence).

The chain carries TRBV29-1 and TRBJ2-3; TCRdb's D gene call, TRBD2, goes unchecked for lack of DNA. Germline assignment: CDR1 SQVTM and CDR2 ANQGSEA. This CDR3 contains 14 residues. CDR3 sequence reads: CSVRLAGGLDTQYF.

This chain connects TRBV25-1 to TRBJ1-6; TCRdb's D call, TRBD1, is unchecked because there is no DNA. CDR3 length: 12 residues. From germline, CDR1 is MGHDK and CDR2 SYGVNS. CDR3 residues: CASSESEGALHF.

J is TRBJ2-3 and V is TRBV5-1; the D gene TCRdb calls, TRBD1, cannot be checked with no DNA. Looked up from germline, CDR1 is SGHRS and CDR2 is YFSETQ. The CDR3 runs 15 residues. The CDR3 reads CASSYRDRATDTQYF.

V and J are TRBV5-1 and TRBJ2-1; the TRBD2 assignment by TCRdb is unverifiable without DNA. The CDR3 runs 15 residues. The germline gives CDR1 SGHRS, CDR2 YFSETQ. The CDR3 is CASRPSGGDYNEQFF.

V usage is TRBV5-1 and J usage is TRBJ2-1; TCRdb names TRBD1, which stays unverified in the absence of DNA. There are 13 residues in the CDR3. Per the germline V gene, CDR1 is SGHRS and CDR2 is YFSETQ. This chain's CDR3 is CASSRDSNNEQFF. Variable domain in full (rest from reference TRBV5-1 and TRBJ2-1): KAGVTQTPRYLIKTRGQQVTLSCSPISGHRSVSWYQQTPGQGLQFLFEYFSETQRNKGNFPGRFSGRQFSNSRSEMNVSTLELGDSALYLCASSRDSNNEQFFGPGTRLTVL.

The V call is TRBV5-4, the J call TRBJ2-7; TCRdb selects TRBD2, and the lack of DNA leaves this call unchecked. In germline, CDR1 is SGHNT, CDR2 YYREEE (reference sequence). The CDR3 runs to 14 residues. The CDR3 region is CASSFTSGSGEQYF.

The chain combines TRBV20-1 with TRBJ1-5. Germline V lookup: CDR1 DFQATT, CDR2 SNEGSKA (reference sequence). There are 15 residues in the CDR3. The CDR3 is CSARRVGHHNQPQHF.